Listed below are T cell receptor beta chains from one sample, sequenced in a study of cytomegalovirus exposure and HLA in healthy donors. The table came from immunoSEQ multiplex PCR; TCRdb's copy has only in-frame clones and leaves some out. Found here are over 100,000 clones, just under 80% of them singletons; the top ten hold less than 6.5%. Sequencing was performed on PBMCs. The receptor source for this set is a man aged 25-45 years in good health and CMV-seronegative. The CDR3 runs from the conserved cysteine through the conserved F or W. Each record gives: clone size, D gene, V gene, CDR3 length, J gene, CDR3 DNA, CDR3 protein. D genes are given only for firm matches. For some rows the clone size is stated as once, few or many, or as a class when expanded; others skip it.

clone_size: NA; d_call: TRBD1; v_call: TRBV5-1; cdr3_length: 15; j_call: TRBJ2-3; cdr3_nt: TGCGCCAGCAGCCCAGGGACAGGGAAATCAGATACGCAGTATTTT; cdr3_aa: CASSPGTGKSDTQYF
clone_size: NA; d_call: NA; v_call: TRBV7-9; cdr3_length: 11; j_call: TRBJ2-2; cdr3_nt: TGTGCCAGCACAAACACCGGGGAGCTGTTTTTT; cdr3_aa: CASTNTGELFF
clone_size: NA; d_call: NA; v_call: TRBV27; cdr3_length: 15; j_call: TRBJ1-3; cdr3_nt: TGTGCCATCCATCCGACCGGGGGTAGTGGAAACACCATATATTTT; cdr3_aa: CAIHPTGGSGNTIYF
clone_size: NA; d_call: NA; v_call: TRBV6-4; cdr3_length: 14; j_call: TRBJ1-1; cdr3_nt: TGTGCCAGCAGTGGGGACACCTTAAAGACTGAAGCTTTCTTT; cdr3_aa: CASSGDTLKTEAFF
clone_size: NA; d_call: NA; v_call: TRBV4-3; cdr3_length: 17; j_call: TRBJ1-4; cdr3_nt: TGCGCCAGCAGCCAAGATTCCGGGAAGCATAATAATGAAAAACTGTTTTTT; cdr3_aa: CASSQDSGKHNNEKLFF
clone_size: NA; d_call: NA; v_call: TRBV6-9; cdr3_length: 14; j_call: TRBJ2-7; cdr3_nt: TGTGCCAGCAGCATCGGGGGAAACTCCTACGAGCAGTACTTC; cdr3_aa: CASSIGGNSYEQYF
clone_size: NA; d_call: NA; v_call: TRBV7-2; cdr3_length: 14; j_call: TRBJ1-1; cdr3_nt: TGTGCCAGCAGCTTTGCAGTCGCGGGCACTGAAGCTTTCTTT; cdr3_aa: CASSFAVAGTEAFF
clone_size: once; d_call: TRBD1; v_call: TRBV25-1; cdr3_length: 15; j_call: TRBJ1-4; cdr3_nt: TGTGCCAGCAGTGAACTTGGACAGGGTGGTGAAAAACTGTTTTTT; cdr3_aa: CASSELGQGGEKLFF
clone_size: NA; d_call: NA; v_call: TRBV6-6; cdr3_length: 15; j_call: TRBJ2-5; cdr3_nt: TGTGCCAGCAGTTACGCTTTAGGACAGCAAGAGACCCAGTACTTC; cdr3_aa: CASSYALGQQETQYF
clone_size: NA; d_call: NA; v_call: TRBV12-1; cdr3_length: 15; j_call: TRBJ2-7; cdr3_nt: TGTGCCAGCAGCTTTTCCCCCCAGGGGGAATACGAGCAGTACTTC; cdr3_aa: CASSFSPQGEYEQYF
clone_size: few; d_call: NA; v_call: TRBV14; cdr3_length: 14; j_call: TRBJ1-2; cdr3_nt: TGTGCCAGCAGCCAAGTAGCGCAGGCAAGTGGCTACACCTTC; cdr3_aa: CASSQVAQASGYTF
clone_size: NA; d_call: NA; v_call: TRBV19; cdr3_length: 13; j_call: TRBJ1-1; cdr3_nt: TGTGCCAGTAGCCGACGCCCGAGGACTGAAGCTTTCTTT; cdr3_aa: CASSRRPRTEAFF
clone_size: NA; d_call: TRBD2; v_call: TRBV28; cdr3_length: 16; j_call: TRBJ2-7; cdr3_nt: TGTGCCAGCAGTTTTCGACAGGGGACTAGCGGAGGGGAGCAGTACTTC; cdr3_aa: CASSFRQGTSGGEQYF
clone_size: NA; d_call: NA; v_call: TRBV9; cdr3_length: 13; j_call: TRBJ2-3; cdr3_nt: TGTGCCAGCAGCGTTGTCTTGACAGATACGCAGTATTTT; cdr3_aa: CASSVVLTDTQYF
clone_size: NA; d_call: TRBD1; v_call: TRBV19; cdr3_length: 14; j_call: TRBJ2-7; cdr3_nt: TGTGCCAGTAGCTCCGGGACAGGGGCCTACGAGCAGTACTTC; cdr3_aa: CASSSGTGAYEQYF
clone_size: few; d_call: TRBD1; v_call: TRBV5-8; cdr3_length: 14; j_call: TRBJ2-7; cdr3_nt: TGTGCCAGCAGCCCCGGGACAGTGACCTACGAGCAGTACTTC; cdr3_aa: CASSPGTVTYEQYF
clone_size: NA; d_call: TRBD2; v_call: TRBV6-5; cdr3_length: 16; j_call: TRBJ2-7; cdr3_nt: TGTGCCAGCAGTTACTCGGGAGGGACCTCCTCCTACGAGCAGTACTTC; cdr3_aa: CASSYSGGTSSYEQYF
clone_size: NA; d_call: NA; v_call: TRBV7-8; cdr3_length: 17; j_call: TRBJ1-2; cdr3_nt: TGTGCCAGCAGCTTAGTCGTGAGGCCCCAGGGTGGCAGTGGCTACACCTTC; cdr3_aa: CASSLVVRPQGGSGYTF
clone_size: NA; d_call: NA; v_call: TRBV4-1; cdr3_length: 14; j_call: TRBJ2-7; cdr3_nt: TGCGCCAGCAGCCAAGGATGGAGCTCCTACGAGCAGTACTTC; cdr3_aa: CASSQGWSSYEQYF
clone_size: NA; d_call: TRBD2; v_call: TRBV14; cdr3_length: 16; j_call: TRBJ2-3; cdr3_nt: TGTGCCAGCAGCCCCCTGGGACTAGCGGGAGTAGATACGCAGTATTTT; cdr3_aa: CASSPLGLAGVDTQYF
clone_size: NA; d_call: TRBD2; v_call: TRBV7-6; cdr3_length: 14; j_call: TRBJ2-1; cdr3_nt: TGTGCCAGCAGCTTAGGACTAGCATCCAGTGAGCAGTTCTTC; cdr3_aa: CASSLGLASSEQFF
clone_size: NA; d_call: NA; v_call: TRBV9; cdr3_length: 14; j_call: TRBJ1-6; cdr3_nt: TGTGCCAGCAGCGTGGGGAGGGACAATTCACCCCTCCACTTT; cdr3_aa: CASSVGRDNSPLHF
clone_size: few; d_call: TRBD2; v_call: TRBV28; cdr3_length: 14; j_call: TRBJ2-3; cdr3_nt: TGTGCCAGCAGCTCCGGACTAGGTCCAGATACGCAGTATTTT; cdr3_aa: CASSSGLGPDTQYF
clone_size: NA; d_call: NA; v_call: TRBV19; cdr3_length: 16; j_call: TRBJ2-2; cdr3_nt: TGTGCCAGTAGACACCTAACGGGACTTTACACCGGGGAGCTGTTTTTT; cdr3_aa: CASRHLTGLYTGELFF
clone_size: NA; d_call: NA; v_call: TRBV19; cdr3_length: 11; j_call: TRBJ1-1; cdr3_nt: TGTGCCAGTACCTGGGGGCCTGAAGCTTTCTTT; cdr3_aa: CASTWGPEAFF
clone_size: once; d_call: TRBD2; v_call: TRBV4-1; cdr3_length: 15; j_call: TRBJ2-1; cdr3_nt: TGCGCCAGCAGCCACGGGGGGATCTCCTACAATGAGCAGTTCTTC; cdr3_aa: CASSHGGISYNEQFF
clone_size: NA; d_call: NA; v_call: TRBV18; cdr3_length: 13; j_call: TRBJ2-7; cdr3_nt: TGTGCCAGCTCGAGGCCGTCCACCTACGAGCAGTACTTC; cdr3_aa: CASSRPSTYEQYF
clone_size: once; d_call: NA; v_call: TRBV28; cdr3_length: 14; j_call: TRBJ2-3; cdr3_nt: TGTGCCAGCAGGGGGGACACCTACACAGATACGCAGTATTTT; cdr3_aa: CASRGDTYTDTQYF
clone_size: NA; d_call: NA; v_call: TRBV9; cdr3_length: 14; j_call: TRBJ2-2; cdr3_nt: TGTGCCAGCAGCGTGCGAAGCTACACCGGGGAGCTGTTTTTT; cdr3_aa: CASSVRSYTGELFF
clone_size: NA; d_call: TRBD1; v_call: TRBV5-4; cdr3_length: 14; j_call: TRBJ1-3; cdr3_nt: TGTGCCAGCAGCACAGGGGGCTATGGAAACACCATATATTTT; cdr3_aa: CASSTGGYGNTIYF
clone_size: NA; d_call: NA; v_call: TRBV6-6; cdr3_length: 14; j_call: TRBJ2-7; cdr3_nt: TGTGCCGCCACCCCCAAGCCCCTCTCCTACGAGCAGTACTTC; cdr3_aa: CAATPKPLSYEQYF
clone_size: once; d_call: TRBD1; v_call: TRBV2; cdr3_length: 14; j_call: TRBJ2-7; cdr3_nt: TGTGCCAGCAGTGACCGACAGGGGTTCCACGAGCAGTACTTC; cdr3_aa: CASSDRQGFHEQYF
clone_size: once; d_call: NA; v_call: TRBV2; cdr3_length: 12; j_call: TRBJ2-2; cdr3_nt: TGTGCCAGCAGTGAACAGGGCGGGGAGCTGTTTTTT; cdr3_aa: CASSEQGGELFF
clone_size: NA; d_call: TRBD1; v_call: TRBV7-9; cdr3_length: 15; j_call: TRBJ2-5; cdr3_nt: TGTGCCAGCAGCTCCCAGGGGGCAGGTGGAGAGACCCAGTACTTC; cdr3_aa: CASSSQGAGGETQYF
clone_size: few; d_call: TRBD2; v_call: TRBV6-6; cdr3_length: 15; j_call: TRBJ2-1; cdr3_nt: TGTGCCAGCAGCCTTCTAGCGGGGGCCTACAATGAGCAGTTCTTC; cdr3_aa: CASSLLAGAYNEQFF